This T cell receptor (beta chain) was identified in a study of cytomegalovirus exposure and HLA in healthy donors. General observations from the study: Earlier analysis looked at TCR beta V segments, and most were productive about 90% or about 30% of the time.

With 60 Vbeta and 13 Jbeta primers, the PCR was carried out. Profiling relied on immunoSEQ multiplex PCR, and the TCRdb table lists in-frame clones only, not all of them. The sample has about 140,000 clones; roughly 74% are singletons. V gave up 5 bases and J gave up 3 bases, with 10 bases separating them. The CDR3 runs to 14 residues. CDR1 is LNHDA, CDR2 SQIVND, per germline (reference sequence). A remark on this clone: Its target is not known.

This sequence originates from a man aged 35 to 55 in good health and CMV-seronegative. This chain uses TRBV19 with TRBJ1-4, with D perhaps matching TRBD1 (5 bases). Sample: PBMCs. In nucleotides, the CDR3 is TGTGCCAGTAGTGATGACAGATCTAATGAAAAACTGTTTTTT. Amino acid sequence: CASSDDRSNEKLFF.